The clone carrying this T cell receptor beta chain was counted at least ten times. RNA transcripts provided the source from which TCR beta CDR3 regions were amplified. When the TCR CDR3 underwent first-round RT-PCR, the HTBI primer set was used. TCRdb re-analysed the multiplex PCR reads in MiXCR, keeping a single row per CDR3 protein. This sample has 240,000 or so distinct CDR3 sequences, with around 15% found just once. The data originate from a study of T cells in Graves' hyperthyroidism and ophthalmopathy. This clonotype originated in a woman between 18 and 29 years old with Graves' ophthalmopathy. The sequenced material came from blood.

CDR3: CASSPEWGSNPNEQFF. CDR3 nucleotides: TGTGCCAGCAGCCCAGAATGGGGCAGCAACCCCAATGAGCAGTTCTTC. The V call is TRBV3-1, the J call TRBJ2-1; D is possibly TRBD1 (5 bases). The CDR3 has 16 amino acids. Trimming cost V 4 bases and J 6 bases, with 19 bases left between them. Per the germline V gene, CDR1 is LGHDT and CDR2 is YNNKEL (reference sequence).